The clone carrying this T cell receptor (beta chain) came up a few times. Participants were aged about 18 to 90 years from approximately 23 US areas. TCRdb's table, derived via immunoSEQ multiplex PCR, lists solely in-frame clones and lacks some. The top ten clones hold approximately 3% of a sample with around 200,000 clones, 80% to 90% of them seen once. This entry is derived from a study of blood T cell repertoires in COVID-19. Study-wide background: Sample material is recorded as cDNA or gDNA derived from T cells, B-cell-depleted T cells, or PBMCs.

The germline V and J ends were trimmed by 7 bases and 2 bases, with 18 bases remaining between them. CDR1 is DFQATT and CDR2 is SNEGSKA in the germline V gene (reference sequence). There are 14 residues in the CDR3. The specimen was PBMCs or T cells enriched from blood (not recorded which). The rearrangement links TRBV20-1 to TRBJ2-7; TRBD2 is a possible D gene (6 bases). This TCR came from a woman in her fifties or sixties in a cohort exposed to, infected with or recovered from COVID-19 (not recorded which). This chain's CDR3 is CSGSTGGVAYEQYF. CDR3 nucleotides: TGCAGTGGTAGTACCGGAGGGGTTGCCTACGAGCAGTACTTC.